The next 13 T cell receptor beta chains were all read from a single sample in a study of shared clonotypes between healthy human individuals. Using immunoSEQ multiplex PCR, the repertoire was profiled, and TCRdb retains in-frame clones only, with some absent. The table records roughly 2.6 million clones, approximately 94% of them present only once. The source material was naive CD4+ T cells sorted from blood. Subset noted: CD45RA+ positively selected. The source is a man between 18 and 29 years old in good health.

This clone was observed a single time. The chain has TRBV7-2 and TRBJ2-4, with a possible D match to TRBD2 (7 bases). Trimming pared 1 base from V and 5 bases from J, leaving 12 bases between. The CDR3 covers 15 residues. Germline loops: CDR1 SGHTA, CDR2 FQGNSA. CDR3 nucleotide sequence: TGTGCCAGCAGCTTAGAGGGGGGGATCCAAAACATTCAGTACTTC. It encodes CASSLEGGIQNIQYF.

The chain couples TRBV7-3 to TRBJ2-2; D tentatively reads TRBD1 or TRBD2 (5 bases each). The germline V gene encodes CDR1 SGHTA and CDR2 FQGTGA. The CDR3 spans 17 residues. Deletions cut 0 bases from V and 4 bases from J, with 15 bases between. CDR3 sequence reads: CASSLTYRDPSTGELFF. The CDR3 DNA reads TGTGCCAGCAGCTTAACCTACCGGGACCCCTCCACCGGGGAGCTGTTTTTT.

The chain recombines TRBV7-2 with TRBJ2-2; a weak D match, TRBD1 (7 bases). The germline V gene has CDR1 SGHTA and CDR2 FQGNSA. Trimming pared 6 bases from V and 1 base from J, leaving 15 bases between. The CDR3 has 16 residues. DNA for the CDR3: TGTGCCAGCAGACGGAGACAGGGAGGGAACACCGGGGAGCTGTTTTTT. Its translation: CASRRRQGGNTGELFF. Using reference TRBV7-2 and TRBJ2-2 for the parts outside the CDR3, the full variable domain is GAGVSQSPSNKVTEKGKDVELRCDPISGHTALYWYRQSLGQGLEFLIYFQGNSAPDKSGLPSDRFSAERTGGSVSTLTIQRTQQEDSAVYLCASRRRQGGNTGELFFGEGSRLTVL.

The chain carries TRBV30 and TRBJ2-2; D uncertain. This CDR3 comprises 11 residues. CDR1 is GTSNPN and CDR2 is SVGIG in the germline V gene (reference sequence). The ends were cut back, 8 bases at V and 3 bases at J, with 7 bases in the middle. Written as DNA, the CDR3 is TGTGCCCGCAAATACACCGGGGAGCTGTTTTTT. Translation gives CARKYTGELFF.

The chain links TRBV29-1 to TRBJ2-5; the match to TRBD1 covers 7 bases. V lost 6 bases and J lost 6; bases outside the gene matches: 7. The CDR3 covers 12 residues. Germline CDR1 is SQVTM and CDR2 is ANQGSEA. The CDR3 here is CSVGDSHKTQYF. DNA of the CDR3: TGCAGCGTGGGGGACAGCCACAAGACCCAGTACTTC.

The J gene is TRBJ2-1, the V gene TRBV9; possible D gene TRBD2, 6 bases. This CDR3 comprises 16 residues. CDR1 SGDLS and CDR2 YYNGEE come from the germline V gene. Trimming removed 1 base from V and 2 bases from J, with 13 bases in between. The CDR3 spells CASSVFAGPPYNEQFF. CDR3 coding DNA: TGTGCCAGCAGCGTATTCGCGGGACCGCCCTACAATGAGCAGTTCTTC.

The J gene is TRBJ2-5, the V gene TRBV10-3; 11 bases fit TRBD1. After removal of 5 bases from V and 5 bases from J, the junction contained 7 bases not matched to a gene. This CDR3 is 15 amino acids long. Looked up from germline, CDR1 is ENHRY and CDR2 is SYGVKD. The DNA of the CDR3 is TGTGCCATCAGTCCCGGACAGGGGGCAGGGGAGACCCAGTACTTC. Its protein product is CAISPGQGAGETQYF.

The rearrangement joins TRBV6-4 to TRBJ2-1; TRBD2 agrees at 9 bases. The CDR3 runs to 15 residues. Germline CDR1 MRHNA, CDR2 SNTAGT. Trimming cost V 3 bases and J 5 bases; bases outside gene matches: 5. This CDR3 is CASSEWRGGHNEQFF. DNA of the CDR3: TGTGCCAGCAGTGAATGGCGGGGGGGCCACAATGAGCAGTTCTTC.

This sequence joins TRBV7-9 and TRBJ2-7; D ambiguous. Germline V gene lookup returns CDR1 SEHNR and CDR2 FQNEAQ (reference sequence). V gave up 5 bases and J gave up 6 bases, with 11 bases separating them. This CDR3 comprises 12 residues. CDR3: CASSVVGGEQYF. Here the CDR3 DNA reads TGTGCCAGCAGCGTCGTAGGCGGCGAGCAGTACTTC.

The rearrangement joins TRBV19 to TRBJ2-7; a weak D match, TRBD2 (5 bases). V lost 5 bases and J lost 7, with 15 bases in between. The CDR3 extends over 13 amino acids. Looked up from germline, CDR1 is LNHDA and CDR2 is SQIVND (reference sequence). The chain's CDR3 is CASSPWDAGEQYF. DNA for the CDR3: TGTGCCAGTAGTCCGTGGGATGCGGGTGAGCAGTACTTC.

V usage is TRBV19 and J usage is TRBJ2-3; D assignment may be TRBD1 or TRBD2 (6 bases each). Germline values: CDR1 LNHDA, CDR2 SQIVND (reference sequence). V lost 7 bases and J lost 6, with 14 bases in between. This CDR3 has 13 residues. The CDR3 DNA follows: TGTGCCAGTACCCCTACGGGGGCGGATACGCAGTATTTT. It yields the protein CASTPTGADTQYF.

The chain employs TRBV7-9 and TRBJ2-1; D possibly uses TRBD1 or TRBD2 (5 bases each). The CDR3 runs 13 residues. Germline V CDR1 and CDR2: SEHNR, FQNEAQ (reference sequence). V lost 5 bases and J lost 6, with 11 bases in between. CDR3 nucleotide sequence: TGTGCCAGCAGCCTTTCGGGGCTCAATGAGCAGTTCTTC. Protein sequence: CASSLSGLNEQFF. The whole variable domain, remainder taken from reference TRBV7-9 and TRBJ2-1, is DTGVSQNPRHKITKRGQNVTFRCDPISEHNRLYWYRQTLGQGPEFLTYFQNEAQLEKSRLLSDRFSAERPKGSFSTLEIQRTEQGDSAMYLCASSLSGLNEQFFGPGTRLTVL.

V usage is TRBV7-9 and J usage is TRBJ2-3; D is possibly TRBD2 (5 bases). The CDR3 consists of 14 residues. Germline V gene lookup returns CDR1 SEHNR and CDR2 FQNEAQ (reference sequence). V lost 5 bases, J lost 6 bases, and 15 bases lay in between. The CDR3 is CASSPRTSADTQYF. DNA of the CDR3: TGTGCCAGCAGCCCCAGAACTAGTGCCGATACGCAGTATTTT.